This T cell receptor beta chain was captured in a study of CD8 T cells in Susac syndrome. Random hexamers served to reverse transcribe about 0.45 to 1 ug RNA. TCRdb reprocessed the immunoSEQ multiplex PCR reads with MiXCR, giving one entry per CDR3 protein. The sample carries 300,000 to 350,000 distinct CDR3 sequences, about 91% recorded once. Sequencing of TCR beta, carried out with a high-throughput approach, was applied to CD8+ and CD4+ T cells from the blood. Negative isolation yielded CD4+ and CD8+ T cells, and FACS enriched TEMRA cells. This clonotype was seen a single time. The CDR3 extends over 15 amino acids. V trimming: 6 bases; J trimming: 2 bases; junction bases outside the gene matches: 9. Germline V gene sequence: CDR1 KGHSH, CDR2 LQKENI.

Sequencing was carried out using CD4+ T cells from PBMCs. This TCR was sampled from a human donor with multiple sclerosis. The gene calls are TRBV18 and TRBJ2-7; 8 nucleotides match TRBD1. CDR3 nucleotides: TGTGCCAGCTCGCCGACAGGGGAAGGGACCTACGAGCAGTACTTC. Translation: CASSPTGEGTYEQYF.